This TCR beta chain was obtained from a study of blood T cells in healthy people across ages. Germline V lookup: CDR1 ENHRY, CDR2 SYGVKD. With 6 bases removed from V and 4 bases from J, the gap between germline ends came to 9 bases. CDR3 length: 13 amino acids. General study results and limits: Naive T cell percentage showed a strong correlation with TCR beta diversity.

Alongside a J-beta primer mix, a sample-barcoded 5' primer served in a second PCR lasting about 7 to 12 cycles. TCRdb analysed the 5' RACE reads with MiXCR anew, one entry per CDR3 protein. The table lists hundreds of thousands of distinct CDR3 sequences, under 45% of them singletons. This clonotype has more than one count but fewer than ten. Its antigen is not identified. The TCR originated in a man aged 60-69 years in good health. The chain links TRBV10-3 to TRBJ1-4; perhaps TRBD1 as D (6 bases). Sequencing used blood. DNA of the CDR3: TGTGCCATCAGGGCAGGGGATAATGAAAAACTGTTTTTT. Its protein product is CAIRAGDNEKLFF.